The clone carrying this T cell receptor beta chain was detected many times. Germline V gene sequence: CDR1 KGHSH, CDR2 LQKENI. The CDR3 runs 12 residues. With 8 bases removed from V and 4 bases from J, the gap between germline ends came to 10 bases. This record comes from a study of response to subunit inactivated influenza vaccine. One entry per CDR3 protein, called by TCRdb with MiXCR from the RT-PCR reads. Seen here are roughly 650,000 distinct CDR3 sequences, approximately 15% observed once, and the top ten hold 11%. V is TRBV18 and J is TRBJ2-3; the D is unclear. The source is a man over 45 who received an inactivated influenza vaccine. The material was PBMCs from blood, obtained roughly 12 days after vaccination. The CDR3 sequence is CASSPSPDTQYF. The CDR3 DNA reads TGTGCCAGCAGCCCTTCCCCAGATACGCAGTATTTT.